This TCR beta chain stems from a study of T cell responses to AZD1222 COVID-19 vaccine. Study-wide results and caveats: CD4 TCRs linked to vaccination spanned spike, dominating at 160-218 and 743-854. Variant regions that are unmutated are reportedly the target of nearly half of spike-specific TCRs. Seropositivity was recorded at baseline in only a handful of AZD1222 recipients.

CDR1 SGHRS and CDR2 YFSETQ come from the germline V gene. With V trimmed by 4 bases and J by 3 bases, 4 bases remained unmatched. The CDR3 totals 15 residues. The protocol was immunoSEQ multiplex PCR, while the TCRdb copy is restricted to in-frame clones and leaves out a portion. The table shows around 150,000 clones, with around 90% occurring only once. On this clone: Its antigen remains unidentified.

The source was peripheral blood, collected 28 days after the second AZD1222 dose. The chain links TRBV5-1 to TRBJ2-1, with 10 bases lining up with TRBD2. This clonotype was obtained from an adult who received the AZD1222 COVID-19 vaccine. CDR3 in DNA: TGCGCCAGCAGCCTCGGACTAGCGGACTACAATGAGCAGTTCTTC. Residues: CASSLGLADYNEQFF.